The 4 T cell receptor beta chains listed next were all sequenced from one sample in a study of T cell repertoires in cytomegalovirus infection. TCRdb processed the reads anew with MiXCR; each CDR3 protein has one entry. The profile shows approximately 180,000 distinct CDR3 sequences, 15% to 20% of them singletons. The specimen sequenced was PBMCs. Receptor source: a human donor in good health (CMV status not recorded). Some clones in this sample may be carry-over from other donors' samples.

This clonotype came up a few times. J is TRBJ2-7 and V is TRBV25-1, with D possibly matching TRBD1 (6 bases). The CDR3 consists of 15 residues. Germline V gene lookup returns CDR1 MGHDK and CDR2 SYGVNS. V was shortened by 5 bases and J by 1 base, with 15 bases between the two germline ends. CDR3 protein: CASSPNRAQSYEQYF. In DNA form, the CDR3 reads TGTGCCAGCAGTCCTAACAGGGCCCAATCCTACGAGCAGTACTTC.

This clonotype was observed at least ten times. This chain connects TRBV7-7 to TRBJ2-5, with D unclear. CDR3 size: 12 residues. V was pared by 5 bases and J by 5 bases, with 9 bases between. Per the germline V gene, CDR1 is SSHAT and CDR2 is FNYEAQ (reference sequence). The CDR3 reads CASSPGTETQYF. The CDR3 bases are TGTGCCAGCAGCCCTGGAACGGAGACCCAGTACTTC.

The chain couples TRBV3-1 to TRBJ2-6; 8 bases are shared with TRBD2. This CDR3 spans 20 amino acids. The V segment lost 6 bases and the J segment 2 bases; nucleotides outside the gene matches: 18. The germline V gene has CDR1 LGHDT and CDR2 YNNKEL (reference sequence). CDR3 sequence (DNA): TGTGCCAGCAGTCCAAATCAGTTAGCGGGATTTAGACCTGGGGCCAACGTCCTGACTTTC. Encoded protein: CASSPNQLAGFRPGANVLTF.

This clonotype was recorded a few times. This sequence joins TRBV12-3 or TRBV12-4 and TRBJ2-7; 7 bases align to TRBD1. V shed 3 bases and J 4 bases; nucleotides not matched to a gene: 3. The CDR3 is 13 residues long. Here the CDR3 reads CASSLGQKYEQYF. The DNA for the CDR3 is TGTGCCAGCAGTTTGGGACAGAAGTACGAGCAGTACTTC.